A selection of T cell receptor beta chains follows, all from one sample in a study of blood T cell repertoires in COVID-19. Produced via immunoSEQ multiplex PCR; TCRdb's table is partial and in-frame only. The table shows 100,000 to 120,000 clones, with 70% to 90% occurring only once. Sequenced: peripheral blood. These TCRs come from a man aged 35 to 55 with acute or convalescent COVID-19. Each CDR3 is given with its conserved first and last residue. Fields, in order: J gene, V gene, CDR3 length, CDR3 protein.

TRBJ2-3 TRBV29-1 14 CSVPRSGVTDTQYF
TRBJ2-3 TRBV11-2 12 CASSPYTDTQYF
TRBJ1-1 TRBV2 13 CASRVNFNTEAFF
TRBJ1-2 TRBV24-1 13 CATSDRPNYGYTF
TRBJ2-1 TRBV20-1 10 CSAQQGMGFF
TRBJ2-3 TRBV30 13 CAWSRGNTDTQYF
TRBJ1-4 TRBV18 15 CASSRSSGMGEKLFF
TRBJ1-4 TRBV7-9 15 CASSSWEATNEKLFF
TRBJ2-7 TRBV4-2 16 CASSSQDGVNAYEQYF
TRBJ2-1 TRBV12-3/TRBV12-4 13 CASSPQSYNEQFF
TRBJ2-7 TRBV3-1/TRBV3-2 14 CASSATTGSHEQYF
TRBJ1-2 TRBV5-1 13 CASSPGTIYGYTF
TRBJ2-1 TRBV29-1 15 CSVESVRSSYNEQFF
TRBJ2-1 TRBV5-6 15 CASSERPHSYNEQFF
TRBJ2-2 TRBV27 15 CASRWGDRGTGELFF
TRBJ1-1 TRBV10-3 13 CAISAREGTEAFF
TRBJ2-1 TRBV10-3 14 CAISETLAYNEQFF
TRBJ2-1 TRBV19 13 CASLRQGANEQFF
TRBJ2-3 TRBV18 15 CASSPPAGGWDTQYF
TRBJ2-2 TRBV5-1 16 CASSSGTSGGGGELFF
TRBJ2-5 TRBV5-6 16 CASSLGASGVQETQYF
TRBJ1-3 TRBV29-1 15 CSVSGTGGSGNTIYF
TRBJ1-1 TRBV19 13 CASSMREGTEAFF
TRBJ1-6 TRBV6-6 15 CASSYSAQGNSPLHF
TRBJ2-6 TRBV21-1 18 CASSDGQGIYSGANVLTF
TRBJ2-2 TRBV10-3 14 CATRGGTGTGELFF
TRBJ2-3 TRBV3-1/TRBV3-2 13 CATTGDSTDTQYF
TRBJ1-2 TRBV19 13 CASSPDRDYGYTF
TRBJ2-5 TRBV19 17 CASSKTSGGAFGETQYF
TRBJ1-2 TRBV12-3/TRBV12-4 13 CASSSDRERGYTF
TRBJ2-1 TRBV10-3 16 CAISDPAGEGGNEQFF
TRBJ2-5 TRBV21-1 16 CASSKGHDTGKETQYF
TRBJ2-3 TRBV6-1 17 CASSEAGLAGDLETQYF
TRBJ2-1 TRBV24-1 16 CATSSAGTGYPGQQFF
TRBJ2-7 TRBV6-4 14 CASSAGTGPYEQYF
TRBJ2-3 TRBV5-4 15 CASSLGGVRTDTQYF
TRBJ2-1 TRBV7-2 16 CASSLTGRRGGDEQFF
TRBJ2-7 TRBV12-3/TRBV12-4 12 CASSLDRDEQYF
TRBJ2-7 TRBV3-1/TRBV3-2 16 CASSQPPGQGYYEQYF
TRBJ1-1 TRBV5-1 15 CASSFYGGSYTEAFF
TRBJ2-7 TRBV27 13 CARKTGGSYEQYF
TRBJ1-2 TRBV12-3/TRBV12-4 13 CASSLSTGYGYTF
TRBJ2-1 TRBV30 12 CAWSASGGEQFF
TRBJ2-3 TRBV5-1 21 CASSFPLVRSPSLSSTDTQYF
TRBJ1-5 TRBV7-4 18 CASSLAQGKALFVQPQHF
TRBJ2-7 TRBV3-1/TRBV3-2 13 CASSQETGLKQYF
TRBJ2-3 TRBV7-8 16 CASSPRHGSSTDTQYF
TRBJ1-1 TRBV19 12 CASVSRGTEAFF
TRBJ1-4 TRBV6-5 15 CASTPEWGPGEKLFF
TRBJ2-7 TRBV19 16 CASRGEVGDSTYEQYF
TRBJ2-7 TRBV13 12 CASRQGSYEQYF
TRBJ2-1 TRBV5-1 15 CASSLESGGPIEQFF
TRBJ1-1 TRBV7-8 14 CASSLVGKNTEAFF
TRBJ2-1 TRBV24-1 16 CATSDQTSGGYNEQFF
TRBJ2-7 TRBV30 16 CAWRGLRADMTYEQYF